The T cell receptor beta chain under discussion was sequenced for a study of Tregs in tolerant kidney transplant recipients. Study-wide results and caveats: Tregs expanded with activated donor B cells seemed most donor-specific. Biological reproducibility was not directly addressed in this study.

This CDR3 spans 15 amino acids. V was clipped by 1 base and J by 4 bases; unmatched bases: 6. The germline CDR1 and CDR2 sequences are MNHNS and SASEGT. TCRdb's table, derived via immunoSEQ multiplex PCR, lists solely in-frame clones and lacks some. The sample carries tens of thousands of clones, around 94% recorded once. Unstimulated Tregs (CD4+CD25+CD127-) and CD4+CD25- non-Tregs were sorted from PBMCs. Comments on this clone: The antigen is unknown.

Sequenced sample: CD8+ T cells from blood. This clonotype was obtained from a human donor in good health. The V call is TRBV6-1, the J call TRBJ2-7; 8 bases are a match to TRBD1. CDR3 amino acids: CASSEEVTGVYEQYF. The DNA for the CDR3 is TGTGCCAGCAGTGAAGAGGTGACAGGGGTGTACGAGCAGTACTTC.